These 20 T cell receptor beta chains were all obtained from the same sample, sequenced in a study of cytomegalovirus exposure and HLA in healthy donors. Primers for the PCR totalled 60 Vbeta and 13 Jbeta. Profiled with immunoSEQ multiplex PCR; TCRdb holds only in-frame clones, not every one. The sample carries approximately 150,000 clones, more than 80% recorded once. Input material: PBMCs. The receptors derive from a woman in her 30s in good health and CMV-seropositive.

This clone was observed once. The V gene is TRBV5-1, the J gene TRBJ2-6; D gene unclear. The CDR3 has 17 amino acids. Trimming removed 4 bases at V and 0 bases at J, with 14 bases between. Germline lookup yields CDR1 SGHRS and CDR2 YFSETQ. Here the CDR3 reads CASSPTGLTSGANVLTF. DNA of the CDR3: TGCGCCAGCAGCCCCACTGGGCTGACCTCTGGGGCCAACGTCCTGACTTTC.

The chain carries TRBV9 and TRBJ2-3; 15 positions match TRBD2. The germline V gene has CDR1 SGDLS and CDR2 YYNGEE. J was trimmed by 2 bases and V by 4 bases; bases with no gene match: 14. The CDR3 totals 20 residues. This CDR3 is CASSPTGTSGGTQVTDTQYF. The CDR3 region has the DNA TGTGCCAGCAGCCCAACCGGGACTAGCGGGGGGACCCAAGTCACAGATACGCAGTATTTT.

V gene TRBV7-2 combines with J gene TRBJ1-2, with 8 bases lining up with TRBD1. The CDR3 length is 15 residues. CDR1 and CDR2 from the germline V gene are SGHTA and FQGNSA. Germline trimming cut 1 base from V and 4 bases from J; bases unmatched to any gene: 5. Here the CDR3 reads CASSLDRGGFYGYTF. For the CDR3, the DNA is TGTGCCAGCAGCTTAGACAGGGGGGGGTTCTATGGCTACACCTTC.

This rearrangement joins TRBV5-1 to TRBJ2-5, with D possibly matching TRBD2 (5 bases). CDR1 is SGHRS, CDR2 YFSETQ, per germline. There are 13 residues in the CDR3. V lost 4 bases and J lost 5, with 12 bases in between. The CDR3 bases are TGCGCCAGCAGCCCCTCGGGCGGGGAGACCCAGTACTTC. Translation: CASSPSGGETQYF.

In this sample, this clone turned up a few times. V gene TRBV15 combines with J gene TRBJ2-3; 9 bases line up with TRBD1. Germline trimming cut 2 bases from V and 1 base from J; bases unmatched to any gene: 1. CDR3 length: 15 amino acids. Germline V lookup: CDR1 LNHNV, CDR2 YYDKDF (reference sequence). CDR3 nucleotide sequence: TGTGCCACCAGCAGACGGACAGGGGGCACAGATACGCAGTATTTT. Its translation is CATSRRTGGTDTQYF. Together with reference TRBV15 and TRBJ2-3, the CDR3 gives the full variable domain: DAMVIQNPRYQVTQFGKPVTLSCSQTLNHNVMYWYQQKSSQAPKLLFHYYDKDFNNEADTPDNFQSRRPNTSFCFLDIRSPGLGDTAMYLCATSRRTGGTDTQYFGPGTRLTVL.

The chain links TRBV9 to TRBJ2-3; a weak D match, TRBD1 (6 bases). Germline lookup yields CDR1 SGDLS and CDR2 YYNGEE. The CDR3 loop spans 14 amino acids. Deletions cut 2 bases from V and 3 bases from J, with 10 bases between. The chain's CDR3 is CASSVLQGTDTQYF. Written as DNA, the CDR3 is TGTGCCAGCAGCGTTCTCCAGGGGACAGATACGCAGTATTTT.

V gene TRBV6-6 combines with J gene TRBJ2-2; 7 nucleotides align to TRBD1. J lost 6 bases, V lost 5 bases, and 3 bases had no gene match. CDR1 and CDR2 (germline): MNHNY, SVGAGI (reference sequence). CDR3 size: 13 residues. As DNA, the CDR3 is TGTGCCAGCAGTCTGACAGGGTCCGGGGAGCTGTTTTTT. Translation: CASSLTGSGELFF.

The chain employs TRBV5-1 and TRBJ2-5; 8 nucleotides line up with TRBD1. The CDR3 spans 14 residues. The V gene's germline CDR1 is SGHRS and CDR2 YFSETQ. V trimming: 3 bases; J trimming: 3 bases; junction bases outside the gene matches: 4. The CDR3: CASSYPGGEETQYF. The CDR3 DNA sequence: TGCGCCAGCAGCTACCCAGGGGGCGAAGAGACCCAGTACTTC.

The chain carries TRBV4-3 and TRBJ2-4; D remains ambiguous. From germline, CDR1 is LGHNA and CDR2 YSLEER. V shed 1 base and J shed 4 bases, with 14 bases lying between them. The CDR3 runs 16 residues. CDR3 DNA sequence: TGCGCCAGCAGCCAAGCCCAAGCAGGTTTAAAAAACATTCAGTACTTC. As protein: CASSQAQAGLKNIQYF.

The chain combines TRBV4-3 with TRBJ2-6, with 9 bases lining up with TRBD1. The ends lost 4 bases at V and 0 bases at J; junction bases unmatched: 10. Germline values: CDR1 LGHNA, CDR2 YSLEER. This CDR3 is 19 amino acids long. Written as DNA, the CDR3 is TGCGCCAGCAGCCGACGGCGGGACAGGGCCAGCTCTGGGGCCAACGTCCTGACTTTC. This gives the protein CASSRRRDRASSGANVLTF.

The CDR3, as DNA: TGTGCCAGCAGCGACAGGGTTGCTGGGGCCAACGTCCTGACTTTC. It encodes CASSDRVAGANVLTF. The chain uses TRBV7-2 and TRBJ2-6; 7 nucleotides agree with TRBD1. The CDR3 is 15 residues long. The germline V gene has CDR1 SGHTA and CDR2 FQGNSA. V lost 5 bases to trimming and J lost 2 bases; unmatched junction nucleotides: 3. Full variable domain (missing parts from reference TRBV7-2 and TRBJ2-6): GAGVSQSPSNKVTEKGKDVELRCDPISGHTALYWYRQSLGQGLEFLIYFQGNSAPDKSGLPSDRFSAERTGGSVSTLTIQRTQQEDSAVYLCASSDRVAGANVLTFGAGSRLTVL.

The rearrangement links TRBV19 to TRBJ1-2, with D possibly being TRBD1 (5 bases). V was trimmed by 7 bases and J by 7 bases, leaving 19 bases between them. Germline V gene data show CDR1 as LNHDA and CDR2 as SQIVND (reference sequence). This CDR3 comprises 14 residues. The CDR3 sequence is CASTRGRGEGGYTF. The CDR3 DNA follows: TGTGCCAGTACTCGAGGAAGGGGTGAAGGTGGCTACACCTTC. The full variable domain, completed using reference TRBV19 and TRBJ1-2, is DGGITQSPKYLFRKEGQNVTLSCEQNLNHDAMYWYRQDPGQGLRLIYYSQIVNDFQKGDIAEGYSVSREKKESFPLTVTSAQKNPTAFYLCASTRGRGEGGYTFGSGTRLTVV.

CDR3 protein: CASSQGVVGGYGYTF. CDR3 nucleotide sequence: TGCGCCAGCAGCCAAGGAGTTGTGGGCGGGTATGGCTACACCTTC. The V and J genes are TRBV4-3 and TRBJ1-2; D remains ambiguous. The V gene's germline CDR1 is LGHNA and CDR2 YSLEER. Between the trimmed V and J ends, which lost 1 base and 5 bases, there was a span of 14 bases. This CDR3 region has 15 residues.

The J gene is TRBJ1-6, the V gene TRBV11-1; D is ambiguous. V was shortened by 6 bases and J by 8 bases, with 11 bases between the two germline ends. The CDR3 runs 13 residues. Germline lookup yields CDR1 SGHAT and CDR2 FQDESV (reference sequence). CDR3 residues: CASSHTTDSPLHF. CDR3 DNA: TGTGCCAGCAGTCACACTACGGATTCACCCCTCCACTTT. The whole variable domain, remainder taken from reference TRBV11-1 and TRBJ1-6, is EAEVAQSPRYKITEKSQAVAFWCDPISGHATLYWYRQILGQGPELLVQFQDESVVDDSQLPKDRFSAERLKGVDSTLKIQPAELGDSAMYLCASSHTTDSPLHFGNGTRLTVT.

The count of this clone is one. The CDR3 DNA reads TGTGCCAGTATCTTGACTCATTACCAGTCCAATCAGCCCCAGCATTTT. This sequence encodes CASILTHYQSNQPQHF. The rearrangement uses TRBV19 and TRBJ1-5; D is uncertain. The CDR3 has 16 amino acids. V gave up 7 bases and J gave up 3 bases, with 19 bases separating them. The germline CDR1 and CDR2 sequences are LNHDA and SQIVND (reference sequence).

This clone was recorded only once. This sequence joins TRBV27 and TRBJ2-3, with 7 bases aligning to TRBD1. The CDR3 has 15 amino acids. The germline V gene has CDR1 MNHEY and CDR2 SMNVEV (reference sequence). The V gene end was trimmed by 5 bases and the J gene end by 4 bases; junction bases not matched to a gene: 9. CDR3 amino acids: CASSRNRGPADTQYF. The DNA for the CDR3 is TGTGCCAGCAGTCGAAACAGGGGTCCAGCAGATACGCAGTATTTT.

This chain uses TRBV25-1 with TRBJ2-1, with a weak D call TRBD2 (6 bases). This CDR3 has 15 amino acids. Germline assignment: CDR1 MGHDK and CDR2 SYGVNS. V was shortened by 6 bases and J by 3 bases, with 15 bases between the two germline ends. The CDR3 nucleotides are TGTGCCAGCAGCCGCACTAGCAACTACTACAATGAGCAGTTCTTC. Its protein is CASSRTSNYYNEQFF.

J is TRBJ2-3 and V is TRBV11-3, with 7 bases lining up with TRBD2. The CDR3 is made up of 16 amino acids. The V segment lost 5 bases and the J segment 1 base; nucleotides outside the gene matches: 9. Per the germline V gene, CDR1 is SGHNT and CDR2 is YENEEA. As DNA, the CDR3 is TGTGCCAGCAGCCCAGGCGCGGGGGAGGGCACAGATACGCAGTATTTT. As protein: CASSPGAGEGTDTQYF.

The V and J genes are TRBV27 and TRBJ2-1, with D tentatively TRBD2 (6 bases). V dropped 5 bases and J dropped 7 bases, with 12 bases sitting between them. Germline V gene data show CDR1 as MNHEY and CDR2 as SMNVEV (reference sequence). The CDR3 totals 13 residues. The CDR3: CASSLALVNEQFF. CDR3 nucleotides: TGTGCCAGCAGTCTAGCGTTGGTAAATGAGCAGTTCTTC.

The chain uses TRBV30 and TRBJ2-1, with D possibly TRBD1 on 5 matching bases. The CDR3 is 13 residues long. Germline V CDR1 and CDR2: GTSNPN, SVGIG (reference sequence). The germline V and J ends were trimmed by 1 base and 10 bases, with 14 bases remaining between them. This CDR3 reads CAWSGGERVEQFF. DNA for the CDR3: TGTGCCTGGAGTGGGGGCGAGCGCGTGGAGCAGTTCTTC.